This T cell receptor (beta chain) was captured in a study of shared clonotypes between healthy human individuals. Replicate PCRs run on sorted subsets employed approximately 200 ng DNA, 30,000 to 35,000 T cell genomes. Generated by immunoSEQ multiplex PCR, the TCRdb table keeps only in-frame clones and is missing some. The repertoire holds roughly 2.2 million clones, with more than 80% as singletons. V was cut by 8 bases and J by 4 bases, with 12 bases left in between. Germline values: CDR1 LNHDA, CDR2 SQIVND (reference sequence). The CDR3 is 13 residues long. The V gene is TRBV19, the J gene TRBJ2-1; tentatively, D is TRBD1 (5 bases). The receptor was derived from a young man in good health. Some clones in this sample may be carry-over from other donors' samples. The sample was naive CD4+ T cells from PBMCs. Subset noted: CD45RA+ positively selected. The CDR3: CASPRVGYNEQFF. DNA for the CDR3: TGTGCCAGTCCCAGGGTCGGTTACAATGAGCAGTTCTTC.